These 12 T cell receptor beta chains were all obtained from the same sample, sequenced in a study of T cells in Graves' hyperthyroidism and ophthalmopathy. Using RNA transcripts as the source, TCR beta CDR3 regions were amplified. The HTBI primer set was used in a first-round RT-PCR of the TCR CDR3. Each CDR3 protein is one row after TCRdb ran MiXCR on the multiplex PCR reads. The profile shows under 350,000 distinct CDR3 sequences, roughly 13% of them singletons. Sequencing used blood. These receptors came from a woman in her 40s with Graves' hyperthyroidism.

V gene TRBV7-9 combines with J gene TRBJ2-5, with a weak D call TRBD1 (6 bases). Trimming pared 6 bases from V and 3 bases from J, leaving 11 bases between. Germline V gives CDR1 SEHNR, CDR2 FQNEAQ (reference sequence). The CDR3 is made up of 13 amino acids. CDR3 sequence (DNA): TGTGCCAGCAGAGATTCAGGGGAAGAGACCCAGTACTTC. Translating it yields CASRDSGEETQYF.

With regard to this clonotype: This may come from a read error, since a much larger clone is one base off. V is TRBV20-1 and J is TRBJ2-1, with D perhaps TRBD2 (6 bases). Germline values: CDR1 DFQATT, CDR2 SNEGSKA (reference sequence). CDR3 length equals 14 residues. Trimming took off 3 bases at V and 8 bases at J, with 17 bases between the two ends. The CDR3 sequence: CSASPERVYDEQFF. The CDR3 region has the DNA TGCAGTGCTAGTCCAGAGCGGGTTTACGATGAGCAGTTCTTC.

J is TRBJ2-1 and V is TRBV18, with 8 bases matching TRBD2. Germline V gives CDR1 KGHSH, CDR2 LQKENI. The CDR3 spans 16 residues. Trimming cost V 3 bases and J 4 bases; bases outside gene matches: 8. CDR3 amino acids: CASSPATSGPYNEQFF. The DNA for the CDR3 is TGTGCCAGCTCACCGGCCACTAGCGGCCCATACAATGAGCAGTTCTTC.

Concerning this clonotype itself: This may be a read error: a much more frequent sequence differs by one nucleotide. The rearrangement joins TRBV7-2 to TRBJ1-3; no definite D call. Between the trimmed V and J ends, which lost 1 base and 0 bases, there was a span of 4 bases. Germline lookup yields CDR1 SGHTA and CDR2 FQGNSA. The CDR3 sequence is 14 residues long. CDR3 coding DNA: TGTGCCAGCAGCTTAGTCAGCTCTGGAAACACCATATATTTT. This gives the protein CASSLVSSGNTIYF.

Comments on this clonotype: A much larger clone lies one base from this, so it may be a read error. The CDR3 nucleotides read TGTGCCAGCAGTTGTTTAGGGGATGAATCTGAAGCTTTCTTT. Its translation: CASSCLGDESEAFF. The genes are TRBV6-9 and TRBJ1-1; weak D call: TRBD1 (5 bases). Trimming pared 4 bases from V and 6 bases from J, leaving 15 bases between. Per the germline V gene, CDR1 is MNHGY and CDR2 is SVAAGI. The CDR3 covers 14 residues.

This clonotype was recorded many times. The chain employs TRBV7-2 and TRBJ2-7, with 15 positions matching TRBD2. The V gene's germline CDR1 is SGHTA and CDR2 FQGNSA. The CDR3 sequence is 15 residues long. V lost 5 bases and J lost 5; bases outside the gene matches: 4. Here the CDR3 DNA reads TGTGCCAGCAGCGCCCGGACTAGCGGGAGGGACGAGCAGTACTTC. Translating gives CASSARTSGRDEQYF.

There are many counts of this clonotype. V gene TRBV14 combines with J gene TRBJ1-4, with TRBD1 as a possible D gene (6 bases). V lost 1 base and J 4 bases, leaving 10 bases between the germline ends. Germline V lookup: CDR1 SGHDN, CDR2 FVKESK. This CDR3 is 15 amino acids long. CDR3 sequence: CASSQGRGYNEKLFF. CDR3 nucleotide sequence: TGTGCCAGCAGCCAAGGCAGGGGCTATAATGAAAAACTGTTTTTT.

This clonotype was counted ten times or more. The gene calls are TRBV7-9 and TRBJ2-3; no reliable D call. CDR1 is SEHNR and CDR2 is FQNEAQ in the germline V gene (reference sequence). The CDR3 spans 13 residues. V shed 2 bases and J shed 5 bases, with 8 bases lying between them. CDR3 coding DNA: TGTGCCAGCAGCTTATATATGGGAGATACGCAGTATTTT. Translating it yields CASSLYMGDTQYF.

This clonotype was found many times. CDR3 residues: CASSLGGWTGPHEQYF. In DNA, the CDR3 is TGCGCCAGCAGCTTGGGGGGATGGACAGGGCCCCACGAGCAGTACTTC. The rearrangement links TRBV5-1 to TRBJ2-7; 8 nucleotides line up with TRBD1. Trimming cost V 0 bases and J 5 bases; bases outside gene matches: 10. In germline, CDR1 is SGHRS, CDR2 YFSETQ. The CDR3 has 16 residues.

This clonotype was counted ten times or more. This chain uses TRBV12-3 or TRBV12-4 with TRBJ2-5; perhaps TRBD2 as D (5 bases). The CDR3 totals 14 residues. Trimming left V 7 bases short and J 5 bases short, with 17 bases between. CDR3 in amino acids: CASTPGQRRETQYF. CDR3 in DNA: TGTGCCAGCACCCCGGGCCAGAGGAGGGAGACCCAGTACTTC.

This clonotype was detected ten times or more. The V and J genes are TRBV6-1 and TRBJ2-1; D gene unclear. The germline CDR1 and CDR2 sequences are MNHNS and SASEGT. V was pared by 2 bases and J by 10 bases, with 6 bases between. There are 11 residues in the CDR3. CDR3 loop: CASSEWWEQFF. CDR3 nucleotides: TGTGCCAGCAGTGAATGGTGGGAGCAGTTCTTC.

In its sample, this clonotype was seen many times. CDR3 bases: TGCGCCAGCAGCTTGGCTGCAGGGGAGAACATTCAGTACTTC. Amino acid sequence: CASSLAAGENIQYF. The rearrangement uses TRBV5-1 and TRBJ2-4; D is possibly TRBD1 (6 bases). The CDR3 is made up of 14 amino acids. Per germline, CDR1 SGHRS and CDR2 YFSETQ. Trimming removed 0 bases from V and 7 bases from J, with 11 bases in between.